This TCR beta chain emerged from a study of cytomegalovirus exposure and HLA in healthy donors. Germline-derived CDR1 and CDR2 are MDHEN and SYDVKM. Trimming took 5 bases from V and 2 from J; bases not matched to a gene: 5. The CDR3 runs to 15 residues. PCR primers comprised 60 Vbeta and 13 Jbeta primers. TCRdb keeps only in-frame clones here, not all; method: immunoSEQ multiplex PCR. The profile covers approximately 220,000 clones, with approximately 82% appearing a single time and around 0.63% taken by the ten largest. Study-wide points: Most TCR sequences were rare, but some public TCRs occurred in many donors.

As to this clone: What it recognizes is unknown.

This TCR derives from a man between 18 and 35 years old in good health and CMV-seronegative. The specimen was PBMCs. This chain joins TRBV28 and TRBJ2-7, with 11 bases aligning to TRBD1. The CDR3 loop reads CASSGQGANTYEQYF. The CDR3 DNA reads TGTGCCAGCAGTGGACAGGGGGCCAATACCTACGAGCAGTACTTC.